Presented here are 22 T cell receptor beta chains from one specimen sequenced in a study of blood T cell repertoires in COVID-19. TCRdb's copy holds only in-frame clones and misses some; the assay was immunoSEQ multiplex PCR. The sample records 150,000 to 200,000 clones, roughly 89% being singletons. The sequenced sample consisted of PBMCs or T cells enriched from blood (not recorded which). Receptors were obtained from a woman aged 40 to 55 with acute COVID-19.

This sequence joins TRBV4-1 and TRBJ2-1; 9 nucleotides align to TRBD2. Per the germline V gene, CDR1 is MGHRA and CDR2 is YSYEKL. With 1 base clipped from V and 2 bases from J, the junction kept 9 bases outside the gene matches. The CDR3 loop spans 18 amino acids. CDR3 bases: TGCGCCAGCAGCCAAGTTCACGGCGGGGGGGCCCCCTACAATGAGCAGTTCTTC. It yields the protein CASSQVHGGGAPYNEQFF.

The rearrangement links TRBV11-2 to TRBJ2-3; 11 bases are a match to TRBD2. Unmatched junction bases numbered 3, after V lost 1 base and J lost 0 bases. This CDR3 is 17 amino acids long. Germline V gives CDR1 SGHAT, CDR2 FQNNGV. The CDR3 loop is CASSLVLAGDSTDTQYF. The CDR3 DNA sequence: TGTGCCAGCAGCTTAGTACTAGCGGGGGATAGCACAGATACGCAGTATTTT.

This clone was observed once. The rearrangement uses TRBV7-9 and TRBJ1-6; D ambiguous. Between the trimmed V and J ends, which lost 5 bases and 7 bases, there was a span of 9 bases. Germline V gives CDR1 SEHNR, CDR2 FQNEAQ (reference sequence). The CDR3 runs 13 residues. The CDR3 region has the DNA TGTGCCAGCAGCAACCAGCGGAATTCACCCCTCCACTTT. It yields the protein CASSNQRNSPLHF.

The sample holds one count of this clone. This chain joins TRBV18 and TRBJ1-6, with TRBD1 matching over 7 bases. Germline assignment: CDR1 KGHSH and CDR2 LQKENI. J gave up 5 bases and V 4 bases, and 2 bases lay outside the gene matches. This CDR3 spans 14 amino acids. CDR3 sequence: CASSLQGHNSPLHF. CDR3 nucleotide sequence: TGTGCCAGCTCACTACAGGGGCATAATTCACCCCTCCACTTT.

The chain joins TRBV20-1 to TRBJ1-5; no clear D. CDR1 DFQATT and CDR2 SNEGSKA come from the germline V gene (reference sequence). This CDR3 region has 13 residues. Trimming stripped 3 bases from V and 6 bases from J, with 12 bases between. CDR3 bases: TGCAGTGCTAGTGGGAGTCCCGGTCAGCCCCAGCATTTT. This sequence encodes CSASGSPGQPQHF.

This sequence joins TRBV5-5 and TRBJ2-3, with a possible D match to TRBD1 (5 bases). The germline V and J ends were trimmed by 4 bases and 3 bases, with 21 bases remaining between them. CDR3 length: 17 amino acids. Per the germline V gene, CDR1 is SGHKS and CDR2 is YYEKEE (reference sequence). Here the CDR3 reads CASSIGPQGGVTDTQYF. Written as DNA, the CDR3 is TGTGCCAGCAGCATTGGACCGCAGGGTGGGGTGACAGATACGCAGTATTTT.

J is TRBJ1-1 and V is TRBV3-1 (or the pseudogene TRBV3-2); 9 bases agree with TRBD1. In germline, CDR1 is LGHDT, CDR2 YNNKEL (reference sequence). With V trimmed by 3 bases and J by 2 bases, 4 bases remained unmatched. The CDR3 totals 15 residues. The CDR3, as DNA: TGTGCCAGCAGCCACGGGACAGGGATTAACACTGAAGCTTTCTTT. Protein: CASSHGTGINTEAFF.

DNA for the CDR3: TGTGCCAGCAGTTCATCCGGGACAGGAACAAGCTCTGGCTACACCTTC. Translation: CASSSSGTGTSSGYTF. The V gene is TRBV2, the J gene TRBJ1-2; 8 bases align to TRBD1. J was trimmed by 7 bases and V by 5 bases; bases with no gene match: 15. Germline V gives CDR1 SNHLY, CDR2 FYNNEI. The CDR3 length is 16 residues. The variable domain in full, completed from reference TRBV2 and TRBJ1-2, reads EPEVTQTPSHQVTQMGQEVILRCVPISNHLYFYWYRQILGQKVEFLVSFYNNEISEKSEIFDDQFSVERPDGSNFTLKIRSTKLEDSAMYFCASSSSGTGTSSGYTFGSGTRLTVV.

The rearrangement joins TRBV6-1 to TRBJ1-6; possibly TRBD1 for D (5 bases). The CDR3 loop spans 14 amino acids. Germline CDR1 is MNHNS and CDR2 is SASEGT. Trimming removed 0 bases at V and 10 bases at J, with 10 bases between. CDR3 nucleotides: TGTGCCAGCAGTGAAGCTCAGGGAGGGTCACCCCTCCACTTT. The encoded protein is CASSEAQGGSPLHF.

The chain recombines TRBV5-4 with TRBJ2-7; no clear D. Between the trimmed V and J ends, which lost 0 bases and 1 base, there was a span of 8 bases. CDR1 SGHNT and CDR2 YYREEE come from the germline V gene (reference sequence). This CDR3 contains 14 residues. The CDR3 DNA is TGTGCCAGCAGCTTGGGACACAAGTCCTACGAGCAGTACTTC. Its translation: CASSLGHKSYEQYF.

This chain uses TRBV5-1 with TRBJ2-3; 11 nucleotides agree with TRBD1. The CDR3 is 15 amino acids. Germline CDR1 SGHRS, CDR2 YFSETQ. The V gene end was trimmed by 3 bases and the J gene end by 4 bases; junction bases not matched to a gene: 4. In nucleotides, the CDR3 is TGCGCCAGCAGCTCCGGGACAGGGGGGTCAGATACGCAGTATTTT. Translated, it gives CASSSGTGGSDTQYF.

This chain links TRBV9 with TRBJ2-1; 12 nucleotides agree with TRBD2. CDR1 is SGDLS and CDR2 is YYNGEE in the germline V gene. This CDR3 is built from 15 residues. The ends lost 3 bases at V and 8 bases at J; junction bases unmatched: 6. Here the CDR3 reads CASSGPSGGAHEQFF. CDR3 in DNA: TGTGCCAGCAGCGGACCTAGCGGGGGGGCCCATGAGCAGTTCTTC.

The chain joins TRBV27 to TRBJ2-5; possible D gene TRBD2, 6 bases. V lost 6 bases and J 3 bases, leaving 14 bases between the germline ends. Germline V gives CDR1 MNHEY, CDR2 SMNVEV (reference sequence). The CDR3 runs to 14 residues. CDR3 sequence reads: CASSRLGSKETQYF. CDR3 bases: TGTGCCAGCAGCAGACTAGGATCCAAAGAGACCCAGTACTTC.

The V gene is TRBV7-2, the J gene TRBJ2-2, with 8 bases fitting TRBD2. The CDR3 totals 14 residues. CDR1 and CDR2 from the germline V gene are SGHTA and FQGNSA. The V and J ends lost 2 bases and 5 bases, in that order; junction bases with no gene match: 1. This CDR3 is CASSLKRETGELFF. The CDR3 region has the DNA TGTGCCAGCAGCTTAAAGCGGGAGACCGGGGAGCTGTTTTTT.

V and J are TRBV9 and TRBJ2-2; D possibly corresponds to TRBD2 (5 bases). With 0 bases removed from V and 2 bases from J, the gap between germline ends came to 8 bases. Per germline, CDR1 SGDLS and CDR2 YYNGEE. This CDR3 is 15 amino acids long. CDR3 sequence (DNA): TGTGCCAGCAGCGTAGGAGAGGGTAACACCGGGGAGCTGTTTTTT. Amino acids: CASSVGEGNTGELFF.

The chain combines TRBV7-2 with TRBJ1-1; possible D gene TRBD1, 5 bases. The V end lost 2 bases, the J end lost 4 bases, and 8 bases lay between the germline ends. The germline V gene encodes CDR1 SGHTA and CDR2 FQGNSA. CDR3 length: 13 amino acids. DNA for the CDR3: TGTGCCAGCAGCTTACAGGGTTCCACTGAAGCTTTCTTT. Translated: CASSLQGSTEAFF.

V usage is TRBV7-2 and J usage is TRBJ2-2; 9 bases agree with TRBD2. With V trimmed by 5 bases and J by 4 bases, 5 bases remained unmatched. Germline CDR1 is SGHTA and CDR2 is FQGNSA. This CDR3 has 15 residues. The CDR3 nucleotides read TGTGCCAGCAGCCCGACTAGCGGATTCACCGGGGAGCTGTTTTTT. Its translation is CASSPTSGFTGELFF.

This rearrangement joins TRBV12-3 or TRBV12-4 to TRBJ1-3, with a tentative D call TRBD1 (6 bases). V was clipped by 1 base and J by 10 bases, with 11 bases between them. CDR3 length equals 13 residues. The CDR3 region is CASSLGGQSTIYF. The CDR3 DNA sequence: TGTGCCAGCAGTTTAGGGGGACAATCAACCATATATTTT.

The rearrangement links TRBV19 to TRBJ1-5, with D unclear. The CDR3 runs to 14 residues. The V gene's germline CDR1 is LNHDA and CDR2 SQIVND (reference sequence). V gave up 3 bases and J gave up 7 bases, with 13 bases separating them. In DNA form, the CDR3 reads TGTGCCAGTAGTATCTTAGGCAGCGACCAGCCCCAGCATTTT. Translating it yields CASSILGSDQPQHF.

This chain joins TRBV19 and TRBJ1-6, with a weak D call TRBD1 (6 bases). Trimming shortened V by 4 bases and J by 7 bases, and 14 bases separated the two germline ends. CDR1 LNHDA and CDR2 SQIVND come from the germline V gene (reference sequence). The CDR3 loop spans 15 amino acids. The DNA of the CDR3 is TGTGCCAGTAGTAATCGAGGACAGCCAAATTCACCCCTCCACTTT. Translation gives CASSNRGQPNSPLHF.

J is TRBJ1-1 and V is TRBV4-3; the D gene is possibly TRBD1 (6 bases). The CDR3 extends over 16 amino acids. Germline CDR1 LGHNA, CDR2 YSLEER. V lost 2 bases and J lost 4, with 17 bases in between. The CDR3 nucleotides read TGCGCCAGCAGCCAAACACAGGGAGCATCCGGCACTGAAGCTTTCTTT. Translating gives CASSQTQGASGTEAFF.

The genes are TRBV10-3 and TRBJ2-7, with D hard to call. Germline CDR1 is ENHRY and CDR2 is SYGVKD. V was pared by 3 bases and J by 1 base, with 10 bases between. This CDR3 comprises 14 residues. The CDR3 bases are TGTGCCATCAGTGACCCCGGTCGGTCCTACGAGCAGTACTTC. Residues: CAISDPGRSYEQYF.